This T cell receptor beta chain stems from a study of blood T cell repertoires in COVID-19. This CDR3 region has 17 residues. J gave up 7 bases and V 1 base, and 9 bases lay outside the gene matches. CDR1 and CDR2 from the germline V gene are MGHRA and YSYEKL. This clone has more than one count but fewer than ten. Sequenced by immunoSEQ multiplex PCR; TCRdb stores in-frame clones only, minus some. The sample contains 150,000 or so clones, less than 85% of which appear only once. This clonotype originated in a woman between 50 and 59 years old who had recovered from COVID-19. What was sequenced was PBMCs or T cells enriched from blood (not recorded which). The V and J genes are TRBV4-1 and TRBJ1-6; 8 bases line up with TRBD1. As DNA, the CDR3 is TGCGCCAGCAGCCAAGGGCCCGGGACAGGTGGAAATTCACCCCTCCACTTT. Translation: CASSQGPGTGGNSPLHF.